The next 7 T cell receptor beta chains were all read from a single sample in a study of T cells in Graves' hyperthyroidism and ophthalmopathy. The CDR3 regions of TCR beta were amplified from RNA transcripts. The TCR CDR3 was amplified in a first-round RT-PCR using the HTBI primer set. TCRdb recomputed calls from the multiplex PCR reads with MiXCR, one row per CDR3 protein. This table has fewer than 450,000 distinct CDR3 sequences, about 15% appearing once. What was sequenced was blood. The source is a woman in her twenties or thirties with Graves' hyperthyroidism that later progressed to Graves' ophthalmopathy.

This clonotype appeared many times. The CDR3 DNA reads TGTGCCAGTAGTATAGATACCGCTGAAGCTTTCTTT. Translation gives CASSIDTAEAFF. The chain combines TRBV19 with TRBJ1-1; no reliable D call. The ends were cut back, 0 bases at V and 6 bases at J, with 5 bases in the middle. The CDR3 consists of 12 residues. Per the germline V gene, CDR1 is LNHDA and CDR2 is SQIVND (reference sequence). Variable domain in full (rest from reference TRBV19 and TRBJ1-1): DGGITQSPKYLFRKEGQNVTLSCEQNLNHDAMYWYRQDPGQGLRLIYYSQIVNDFQKGDIAEGYSVSREKKESFPLTVTSAQKNPTAFYLCASSIDTAEAFFGQGTRLTVV.

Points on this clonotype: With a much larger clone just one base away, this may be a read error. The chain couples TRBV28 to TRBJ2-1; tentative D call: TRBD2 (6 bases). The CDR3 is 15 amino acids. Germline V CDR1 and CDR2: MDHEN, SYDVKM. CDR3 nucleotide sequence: TGTGACAGCAGTGTCCGGGGGACCTACTACAATGAGCAGTTCTTC. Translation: CDSSVRGTYYNEQFF.

Here the CDR3 DNA reads TGTGCCATCAGTGAGGGGCCAGGGAAATGCAATGAGCAGTTCTTC. Translating gives CAISEGPGKCNEQFF. The chain uses TRBV10-3 and TRBJ2-1, with D maybe TRBD1 (5 bases). The V and J ends lost 2 bases and 6 bases respectively, with 14 bases between them. Germline CDR1 ENHRY, CDR2 SYGVKD. CDR3 length: 15 amino acids.

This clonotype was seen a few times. This CDR3 reads CASSPVAGANVLTF. The CDR3 coding sequence is TGTGCCAGCAGCCCCGTGGCTGGGGCCAACGTCCTGACTTTC. This chain connects TRBV3-1 to TRBJ2-6, with unresolved D. The CDR3 has 14 residues. Germline V gives CDR1 LGHDT, CDR2 YNNKEL (reference sequence). V gave up 4 bases and J gave up 2 bases, with 6 bases separating them.

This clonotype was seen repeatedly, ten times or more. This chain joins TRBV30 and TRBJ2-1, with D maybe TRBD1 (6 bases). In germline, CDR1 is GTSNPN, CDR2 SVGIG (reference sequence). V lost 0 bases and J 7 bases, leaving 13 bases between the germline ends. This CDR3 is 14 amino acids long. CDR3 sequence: CAWSVEMQGNEQFF. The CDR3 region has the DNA TGTGCCTGGAGTGTGGAGATGCAGGGGAATGAGCAGTTCTTC.

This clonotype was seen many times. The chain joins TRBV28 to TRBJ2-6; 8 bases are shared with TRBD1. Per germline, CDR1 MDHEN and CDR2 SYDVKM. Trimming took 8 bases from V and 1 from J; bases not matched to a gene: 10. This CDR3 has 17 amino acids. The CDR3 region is CASRKRQGRSGANVLTF. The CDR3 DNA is TGTGCCAGCCGAAAGAGACAGGGGCGGTCTGGGGCCAACGTCCTGACTTTC.

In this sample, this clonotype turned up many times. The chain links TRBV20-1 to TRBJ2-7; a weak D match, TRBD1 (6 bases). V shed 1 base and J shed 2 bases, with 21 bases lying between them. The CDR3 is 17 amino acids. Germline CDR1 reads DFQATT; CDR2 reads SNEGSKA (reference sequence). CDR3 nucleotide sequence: TGCAGTGCTAGAGGCCGACATACGGGACAACTCACCTACGAGCAGTACTTC. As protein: CSARGRHTGQLTYEQYF.